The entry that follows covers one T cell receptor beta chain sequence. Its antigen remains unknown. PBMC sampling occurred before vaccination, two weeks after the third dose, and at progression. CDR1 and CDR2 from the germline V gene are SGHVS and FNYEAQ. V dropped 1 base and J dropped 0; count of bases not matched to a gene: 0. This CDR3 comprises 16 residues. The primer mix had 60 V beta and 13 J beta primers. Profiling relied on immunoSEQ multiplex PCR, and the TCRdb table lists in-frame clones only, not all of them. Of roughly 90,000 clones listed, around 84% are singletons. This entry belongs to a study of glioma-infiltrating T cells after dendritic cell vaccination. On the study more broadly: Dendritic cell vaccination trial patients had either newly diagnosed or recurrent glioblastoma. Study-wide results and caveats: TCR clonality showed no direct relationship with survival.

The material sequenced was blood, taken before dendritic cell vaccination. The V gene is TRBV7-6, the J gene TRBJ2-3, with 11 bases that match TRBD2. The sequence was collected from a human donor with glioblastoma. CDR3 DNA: TGTGCCAGCAGCTTAGGGACTAGCGGGAGCACAGATACGCAGTATTTT. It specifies CASSLGTSGSTDTQYF.